Listed below are T cell receptor beta chains from one sample, sequenced in a study of T cells in Graves' hyperthyroidism and ophthalmopathy. TCRdb independently ran MiXCR on the multiplex PCR reads; one entry per CDR3 protein. Among hundreds of thousands of distinct CDR3 sequences listed, approximately 15% were seen once. What was sequenced was blood. The source of these receptors is a man between 18 and 29 years old with Graves' ophthalmopathy. Both conserved end residues are trimmed from each CDR3.

V gene: TRBV2
CDR3 protein: ASSLTSVIGELF

V gene: TRBV2
CDR3 protein: ASSDGAGANYGYT

V gene: TRBV6-5
CDR3 protein: ASSYPPTYEQY

V gene: TRBV10-3
CDR3 protein: AISVASGGALVEQF

V gene: TRBV20-1
CDR3 protein: SALQGLGFGYT

V gene: TRBV10-3
CDR3 protein: AIETDNYGYT

V gene: TRBV6-6
CDR3 protein: ASSYSGLAGTYEQY

V gene: TRBV12-3/TRBV12-4
CDR3 protein: ASRVGEAYEQY

V gene: TRBV7-9
CDR3 protein: ASSKRSGELF

V gene: TRBV19
CDR3 protein: ASSTDRVGVIKTNYGYT

V gene: TRBV7-9
CDR3 protein: ASSLDRLHNYGYT

V gene: TRBV10-3
CDR3 protein: AIRGPGLAKEDTQY

V gene: TRBV7-8
CDR3 protein: ASSLPVRSGTISYEQY

V gene: TRBV27
CDR3 protein: ASSSASVVNYGYT

V gene: TRBV7-8
CDR3 protein: ASSLGRAGVRNNEQF

V gene: TRBV11-2
CDR3 protein: ASSLDPPGGTDTQY

V gene: TRBV7-9
CDR3 protein: ASKGLAPEKLF

V gene: TRBV11-2
CDR3 protein: ASSLDRGLRAQY

V gene: TRBV27
CDR3 protein: ASSLSSASAIYEQY

V gene: TRBV24-1
CDR3 protein: ATSVQGVGEEKLF

V gene: TRBV5-1
CDR3 protein: ASSLALAGIGQETQY

V gene: TRBV6-1
CDR3 protein: ASSLSPLGQNYGYT

V gene: TRBV4-1
CDR3 protein: ASSQDRFGEKLF

V gene: TRBV19
CDR3 protein: ASSWGVRNTEAF

V gene: TRBV5-1
CDR3 protein: ASSLADYHGNEQF

V gene: TRBV19
CDR3 protein: ASSISGDYGHT

V gene: TRBV13
CDR3 protein: ASSSTDRQQETQY

V gene: TRBV12-3/TRBV12-4
CDR3 protein: ASSHKTFPYEQY

V gene: TRBV19
CDR3 protein: ASSTLGTGVGYT

V gene: TRBV20-1
CDR3 protein: SARPGDLEQY

V gene: TRBV20-1
CDR3 protein: SASLASAQETQY

V gene: TRBV12-3/TRBV12-4
CDR3 protein: ASSFGSHTEAF

V gene: TRBV4-1
CDR3 protein: ASSQEGKGALSAF

V gene: TRBV20-1
CDR3 protein: SAKAGQGAPAYGYT

V gene: TRBV12-3/TRBV12-4
CDR3 protein: ASAWGGLPVSGELF

V gene: TRBV19
CDR3 protein: ASRQGVETQY

V gene: TRBV7-9
CDR3 protein: ASRYYRGQVATGELF

V gene: TRBV2
CDR3 protein: ASSDTWNVYNEQF

V gene: TRBV19
CDR3 protein: ASSLHSGANVLT

V gene: TRBV9
CDR3 protein: ASSGFSGRGNEQF

V gene: TRBV6-5
CDR3 protein: ASSYFLSETGFTGELF

V gene: TRBV6-2/TRBV6-3
CDR3 protein: AGRPGRDISQETQY

V gene: TRBV27
CDR3 protein: ASTKGGLQGVRTTEAF

V gene: TRBV9
CDR3 protein: ASSVGPGLADYNEQF

V gene: TRBV6-2/TRBV6-3
CDR3 protein: ASSYSGGLALDEQF

V gene: TRBV7-3
CDR3 protein: ASSFWEVRELVTTVYTGELF

V gene: TRBV6-2/TRBV6-3
CDR3 protein: ASSLWTVVDEQF

V gene: TRBV27
CDR3 protein: ASSPGWGTSTDTQY

V gene: TRBV19
CDR3 protein: ASSIRGSTDTQY

V gene: TRBV3-1
CDR3 protein: ASSLRFQALEQY

V gene: TRBV5-1
CDR3 protein: ASSSGVEAF

V gene: TRBV12-3/TRBV12-4
CDR3 protein: ASRPEREGHSATQY

V gene: TRBV4-1
CDR3 protein: ASSQQRQVYNEQF

V gene: TRBV24-1
CDR3 protein: ATSDSRAQETQY

V gene: TRBV7-9
CDR3 protein: ASSPGQGVQETQY

V gene: TRBV27
CDR3 protein: ASSLWGVSNQPQH

V gene: TRBV7-6
CDR3 protein: ASSSRQGNYGYT

V gene: TRBV5-1
CDR3 protein: ASSLSGDLETQY

V gene: TRBV12-3/TRBV12-4
CDR3 protein: ASSSPGLAGTYEQY

V gene: TRBV9
CDR3 protein: ASSGGTTYGYT